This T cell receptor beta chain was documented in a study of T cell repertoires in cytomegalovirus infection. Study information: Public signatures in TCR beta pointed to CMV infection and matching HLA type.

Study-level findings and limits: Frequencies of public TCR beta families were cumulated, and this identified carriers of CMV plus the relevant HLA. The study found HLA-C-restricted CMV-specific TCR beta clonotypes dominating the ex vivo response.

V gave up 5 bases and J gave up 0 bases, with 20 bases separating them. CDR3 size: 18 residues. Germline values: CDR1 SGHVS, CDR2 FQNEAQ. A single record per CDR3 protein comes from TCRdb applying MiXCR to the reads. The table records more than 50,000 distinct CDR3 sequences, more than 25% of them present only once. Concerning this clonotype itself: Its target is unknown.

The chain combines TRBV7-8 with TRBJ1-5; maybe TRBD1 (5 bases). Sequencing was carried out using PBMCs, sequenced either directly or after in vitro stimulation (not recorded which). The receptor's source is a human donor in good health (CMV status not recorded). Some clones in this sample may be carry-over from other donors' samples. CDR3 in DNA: TGTGCCAGCAGCCCGACAGCGGCGGGGCTCCATAGCAATCAGCCCCAGCATTTT. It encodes CASSPTAAGLHSNQPQHF.